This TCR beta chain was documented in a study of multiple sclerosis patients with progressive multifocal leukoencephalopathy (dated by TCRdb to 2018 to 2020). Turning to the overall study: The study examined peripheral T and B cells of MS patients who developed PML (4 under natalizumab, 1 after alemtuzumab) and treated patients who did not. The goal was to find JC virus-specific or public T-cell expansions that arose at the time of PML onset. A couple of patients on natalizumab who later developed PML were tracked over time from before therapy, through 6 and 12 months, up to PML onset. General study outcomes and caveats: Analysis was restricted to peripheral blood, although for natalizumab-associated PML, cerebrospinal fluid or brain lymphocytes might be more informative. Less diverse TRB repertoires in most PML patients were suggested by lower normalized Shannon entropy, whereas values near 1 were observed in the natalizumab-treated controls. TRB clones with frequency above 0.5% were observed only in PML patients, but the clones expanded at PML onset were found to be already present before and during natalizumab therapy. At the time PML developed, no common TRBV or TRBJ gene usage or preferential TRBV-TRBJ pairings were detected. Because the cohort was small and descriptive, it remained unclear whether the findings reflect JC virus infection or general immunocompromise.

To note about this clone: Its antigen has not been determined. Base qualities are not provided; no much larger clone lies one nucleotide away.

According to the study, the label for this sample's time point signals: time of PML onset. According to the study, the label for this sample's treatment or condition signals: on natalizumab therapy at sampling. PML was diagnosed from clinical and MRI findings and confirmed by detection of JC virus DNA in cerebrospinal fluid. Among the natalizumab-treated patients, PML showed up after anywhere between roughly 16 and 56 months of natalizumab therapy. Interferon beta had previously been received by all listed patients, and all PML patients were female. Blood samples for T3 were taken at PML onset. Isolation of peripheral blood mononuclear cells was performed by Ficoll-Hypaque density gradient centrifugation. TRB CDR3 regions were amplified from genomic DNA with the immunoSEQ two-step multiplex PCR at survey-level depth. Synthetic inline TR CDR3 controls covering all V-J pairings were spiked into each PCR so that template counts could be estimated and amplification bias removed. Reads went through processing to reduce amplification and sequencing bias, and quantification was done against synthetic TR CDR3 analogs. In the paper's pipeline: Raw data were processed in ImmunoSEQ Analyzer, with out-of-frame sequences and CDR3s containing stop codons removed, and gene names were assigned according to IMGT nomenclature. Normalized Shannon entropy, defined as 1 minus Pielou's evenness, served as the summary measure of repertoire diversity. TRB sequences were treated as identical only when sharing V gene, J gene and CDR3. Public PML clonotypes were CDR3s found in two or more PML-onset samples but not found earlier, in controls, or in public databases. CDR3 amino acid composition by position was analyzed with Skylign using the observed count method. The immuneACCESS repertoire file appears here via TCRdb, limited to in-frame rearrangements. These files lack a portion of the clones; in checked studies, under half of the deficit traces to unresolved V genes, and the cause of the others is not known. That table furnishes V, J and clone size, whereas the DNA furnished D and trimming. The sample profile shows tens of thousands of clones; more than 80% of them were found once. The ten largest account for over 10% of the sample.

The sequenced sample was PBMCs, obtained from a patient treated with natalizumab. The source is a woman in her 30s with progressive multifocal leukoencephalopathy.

The CDR3 is CASTQGGMVGYTF. The bases are TGTGCCAGCACCCAGGGGGGGATGGTCGGCTACACCTTC. The sequence links TRBV6-7 to TRBJ1-2, with TRBD1 identical over 7 junction bases. TRBV6-7 belongs to the ORF category, with a function that is uncertain. Trimming accounts for 7 bases at V and 8 bases at J, while the number of junction bases matched to no gene is 10. CDR3 length: 13 amino acids, cysteine to phenylalanine. Just the 39-base CDR3 DNA is kept, in frame starting at base 1.